This T cell receptor (beta chain) appears in the sequencing data of a study of response to subunit inactivated influenza vaccine. Study conclusions and caveats: Authors suggested each seasonal flu vaccination may recruit only limited numbers of new T cells.

At least ten counts were recorded for this clonotype. Its antigen remains unidentified. With 5 bases removed from V and 15 bases from J, the gap between germline ends came to 20 bases. From germline, CDR1 is SGHAT and CDR2 FQNNGV. This CDR3 spans 13 amino acids. MiXCR was run by TCRdb on the RT-PCR reads, yielding one entry per CDR3 protein. The data hold 650,000 or so distinct CDR3 sequences, with 11% to 15% observed a single time. The sequences come from PBMCs from blood, collected 14 to 15 days before vaccination. V usage is TRBV11-2 and J usage is TRBJ2-1; no clear D gene. The clonotype originates from a man between 50 and 59 years old who received an inactivated influenza vaccine. This CDR3 is CASSRGPGPRWFF. CDR3 bases: TGTGCCAGCAGCCGAGGCCCCGGGCCAAGGTGGTTCTTC.